One T cell receptor beta chain is described in this entry. This receptor's antigen is unknown. Base-call qualities are not available, and no considerably larger clone is one nucleotide away. The same CDR3 arises from other DNA sequences in this sample as well. The Qiagen DNeasy kit was used to extract genomic DNA both from unsorted PBMCs and from the negatively selected CD4+ and CD8+ fractions. Amplification of TCR beta CDR3 regions was done by immunoSEQ multiplex PCR with primers that anneal to V and J segments. A synthetic immune receptor repertoire was used to minimize amplification bias, and remaining bias was computationally removed after sequencing. In the source study's methods: Repertoire diversity was quantified as the Shannon entropy index using custom Python scripts. Unsorted, CD4+ and CD8+ repertoires were analyzed separately, except for combined analyses in which CD4+ and CD8+ sequences were merged in silico. A clone was considered expanded if an increase in frequency of at least 2-fold after treatment relative to C1D1 was found, and a pseudocount of 0.5 was applied to clones undetected at baseline. Clones with 0 or 1 copy at C1D1 were defined as singleton clones, while clones with 2 or more copies were defined as non-singleton clones. Clones expanded in unsorted samples were labelled as CD4+, CD8+ or unknown by matching protein sequences in sorted samples from the same patient. Wilcoxon tests on paired samples were used to test changes in diversity from C1D1 to C4D1. TCRdb mirrors the immuneACCESS table, restricted to in-frame sequences. Some clones are absent from its copies; in checked studies, under half trace to an unresolved V gene, and the reason for the others is unknown. Clone size and V and J calls were adopted from that table, with D and trimming inferred from the DNA. The sample table shows tens of thousands of clones, and about 88% are seen once. Of the sample, approximately 9.7% falls within the top ten clones.

The data originate from a study of PD-1 blockade in classical Hodgkin lymphoma (TCRdb year 2020). In the study overall: Nivolumab dosing was 3 mg/kg intravenously every 2 weeks, continuing until either disease progression or unacceptable toxicity. The study used CyTOF and TCR beta sequencing to define a peripheral blood immune signature of response to PD-1 blockade in classical Hodgkin lymphoma. Beyond this particular receptor, the publication reports: The study was limited to a single clinical trial cohort, and causes of repertoire differences, possibly disease activity or prior therapy, remained undefined. Baseline diversity similar to that of newly diagnosed patients was observed in trial patients achieving complete response, whereas significantly lower diversity was observed in partial responders and progressors. A significant rise by C4D1 was seen in CD4+ but not CD8+ TCR diversity (p=0.0027 vs p=0.16), with the rise being most apparent in complete responders (p=0.02). Diversity was lower in patients who began nivolumab less than 1 year after ASCT, so these patients were left out of later analyses to avoid confounding by immune reconstitution. Newly diagnosed patients were reported to have lower baseline TCR diversity than healthy donors, and relapsed/refractory patients were reported to have lower baseline TCR diversity still.

The time point label on this specimen signifies: cycle 1 day 1 (C1D1), immediately before nivolumab initiation. Every trial patient had relapsed after autologous stem cell transplantation, and cohorts A, B and C differed in prior brentuximab vedotin exposure. The trial cohort was composed of 56 patients with relapsed/refractory classical Hodgkin lymphoma, for whom complete response, partial response or progressive disease was recorded as best overall response. Trial patients were treated with single-agent nivolumab in the multi-cohort phase II CheckMate 205 trial. An independent review committee assessed best overall response by applying the 2007 International Working Group response criteria. Trial PBMCs were obtained immediately prior to nivolumab initiation (C1D1) and on therapy at cycle 2 day 1 and cycle 4 day 1. Peripheral blood was collected in 8 mL Vacutainer Cell Preparation Tubes, from which PBMCs were isolated by centrifugation and then cryopreserved.

CDR1 and CDR2 are read off the germline V gene as MDHEN and SYDVKM. V gives up 6 bases and J gives up 2 bases, and the segment between their germline ends measures 8 bases. Taken from cysteine to phenylalanine, the CDR3 has 12 residues. Of all the DNA, just the CDR3 is kept, 36 bases in frame from base 1. The source was peripheral blood mononuclear cells (PBMCs), collected at baseline. The sequence was collected from a human donor with classical Hodgkin lymphoma. The sequence is built from TRBV28 and TRBJ2-7, with the D gene not confidently named. The CDR3 region has the sequence CASSLPPYEQYF. In nucleotide form, the sequence is TGTGCCAGCAGCCTTCCCCCCTACGAGCAGTACTTC.